The 19 T cell receptor beta chains reported below all come from one sample, sequenced in a study of cytomegalovirus exposure and HLA in healthy donors. Use of 60 Vbeta and 13 Jbeta primers characterized the PCR. The table came from immunoSEQ multiplex PCR; TCRdb's copy has only in-frame clones and leaves some out. This table holds 100,000 to 150,000 clones, around 80% found once. The sequencing sample was made of PBMCs. The receptors derive from a boy between 2 and 10 years old in good health and CMV-seronegative.

The gene calls are TRBV9 and TRBJ2-6; 11 bases align to TRBD2. The CDR3 length is 22 residues. The trim removed 0 bases at V and 0 bases at J, leaving 14 bases unmatched. Germline V gene lookup returns CDR1 SGDLS and CDR2 YYNGEE. The CDR3 loop reads CASSVALTPSTSGASGANVLTF. The CDR3 DNA is TGTGCCAGCAGCGTAGCCTTAACACCGTCGACTAGCGGGGCCTCTGGGGCCAACGTCCTGACTTTC.

V usage is TRBV7-6 and J usage is TRBJ2-5; D is possibly TRBD1 (6 bases). The closer fit of TRBJ2-7 to the DNA end suggests the J call may be wrong. The CDR3 contains 14 residues. In germline, CDR1 is SGHVS, CDR2 FNYEAQ. The CDR3 DNA sequence: TGTGCCAGCAGCTTAGACAGACAGGCCTACGAGCAGTACTTC. Amino acid sequence: CASSLDRQAYEQYF.

V gene TRBV11-2 combines with J gene TRBJ1-2, with 7 bases that match TRBD1. The CDR3 consists of 16 residues. CDR1 is SGHAT, CDR2 FQNNGV, per germline. The trim removed 5 bases at V and 4 bases at J, leaving 13 bases unmatched. The CDR3, as DNA: TGTGCCAGCAGCCGGGTACAGGGGTATCCCCTCTATGGCTACACCTTC. It is translated as CASSRVQGYPLYGYTF.

Of note for this clone: One end of the junction fails to match germline, which may point to a read error. This rearrangement joins TRBV7-9 to TRBJ1-3, with D maybe TRBD1 (5 bases). The CDR3 spans 17 residues. Looked up from germline, CDR1 is SEHNR and CDR2 is FQNEAQ (reference sequence). CDR3 in amino acids: CSSSLEAYGHYGNTIYF. The CDR3 region has the DNA TGTTCCAGCAGCTTAGAAGCCTACGGACACTACGGAAACACCATATATTTT.

The chain is built from TRBV5-4 and TRBJ2-2, with 7 bases lining up with TRBD1. There are 15 residues in the CDR3. CDR1 and CDR2 from the germline V gene are SGHNT and YYREEE (reference sequence). V shed 4 bases, J shed 1 base, and the junction held 4 bases outside the gene matches. As DNA, the CDR3 is TGTGCCAGCAGCCCGAGGACAGGGAACACCGGGGAGCTGTTTTTT. Translated: CASSPRTGNTGELFF.

V gene TRBV2 combines with J gene TRBJ2-1, with 10 bases identical to TRBD1. Per germline, CDR1 SNHLY and CDR2 FYNNEI. The CDR3 has 14 amino acids. Germline trimming cut 4 bases from V and 7 bases from J; bases unmatched to any gene: 4. The CDR3 protein is CASSAGQGSNEQFF. CDR3 sequence (DNA): TGTGCCAGCAGTGCGGGACAGGGGAGTAATGAGCAGTTCTTC.

The rearrangement links TRBV4-1 to TRBJ2-1; 7 nucleotides agree with TRBD1. Germline trimming cut 1 base from V and 15 bases from J; bases unmatched to any gene: 9. The CDR3 extends over 13 amino acids. Germline CDR1 MGHRA, CDR2 YSYEKL. The CDR3 DNA sequence: TGCGCCAGCAGCCAAGTTCAGGGGGATGCGTGGTTCTTC. Its translation is CASSQVQGDAWFF.

The chain is built from TRBV5-4 and TRBJ2-2; 12 bases are a match to TRBD2. Trimming at V came to 4 bases and at J to 3 bases, leaving 10 bases not matched to a gene. The CDR3 length is 18 residues. CDR1 and CDR2 from the germline V gene are SGHNT and YYREEE (reference sequence). The CDR3 DNA is TGTGCCAGCAGCCGTGCCACTAGCGGGAGGCCTCACACCGGGGAGCTGTTTTTT. Translated: CASSRATSGRPHTGELFF.

The gene calls are TRBV7-2 and TRBJ2-1; D is unresolved. Trimming removed 1 base from V and 7 bases from J, with 5 bases in between. The germline V gene has CDR1 SGHTA and CDR2 FQGNSA. The CDR3 consists of 12 residues. CDR3 amino acids: CASSLDINEQFF. CDR3 coding DNA: TGTGCCAGCAGCTTAGATATAAATGAGCAGTTCTTC.

The genes are TRBV4-2 and TRBJ2-1, with 8 positions matching TRBD2. After removal of 0 bases from V and 9 bases from J, the junction contained 10 bases not matched to a gene. Germline V gives CDR1 LGHNA, CDR2 YNFKEQ. CDR3 length: 16 amino acids. The CDR3 sequence: CASSQESAGVRLEQFF. As DNA, the CDR3 is TGTGCCAGCAGCCAAGAGTCAGCGGGAGTGAGGCTTGAGCAGTTCTTC.

The gene calls are TRBV4-1 and TRBJ1-1, with a tentative D call TRBD1 (6 bases). V was clipped by 0 bases and J by 4 bases, with 15 bases between them. The CDR3 totals 16 residues. Germline assignment: CDR1 MGHRA and CDR2 YSYEKL. The CDR3 DNA reads TGCGCCAGCAGCCAAGAGAGGGGGTGGGGGCTCACTGAAGCTTTCTTT. It is translated as CASSQERGWGLTEAFF.

The chain employs TRBV7-9 and TRBJ1-2; D remains unclear. CDR3 length: 12 amino acids. V lost 7 bases and J 5 bases, leaving 11 bases between the germline ends. Germline V gene data show CDR1 as SEHNR and CDR2 as FQNEAQ (reference sequence). This chain's CDR3 is CASTLEMYGYTF. The CDR3, as DNA: TGTGCCAGCACCCTCGAGATGTATGGCTACACCTTC.

The genes are TRBV6-5 and TRBJ2-5; TRBD2 agrees at 9 bases. This CDR3 comprises 15 residues. J was trimmed by 5 bases and V by 2 bases; bases with no gene match: 6. CDR1 MNHEY and CDR2 SVGAGI come from the germline V gene. CDR3 coding DNA: TGTGCCAGCAGTTACGGCGGGAGGGTGGAGGAGACCCAGTACTTC. This encodes CASSYGGRVEETQYF.

This clone was detected a few times. This chain links TRBV4-3 with TRBJ1-5; D might be TRBD1 (5 bases). CDR3 size: 16 residues. V lost 4 bases to trimming and J lost 2 bases, with 15 bases between them. The germline V gene has CDR1 LGHNA and CDR2 YSLEER. CDR3 nucleotides: TGCGCCAGCAGCCCAAACAGTGGGGCGGGCAATCAGCCCCAGCATTTT. Its protein is CASSPNSGAGNQPQHF.

The chain joins TRBV19 to TRBJ2-5; TRBD1 matches 7 bases. V lost 5 bases to trimming and J lost 2 bases; unmatched junction nucleotides: 8. The CDR3 spans 15 residues. Germline values: CDR1 LNHDA, CDR2 SQIVND (reference sequence). CDR3 region: CASSFSRDRQETQYF. The DNA for the CDR3 is TGTGCCAGTAGTTTTAGCCGGGACAGACAAGAGACCCAGTACTTC.

The chain carries TRBV10-3 and TRBJ2-7; D remains ambiguous. Trimming stripped 3 bases from V and 3 bases from J, with 3 bases between. Germline values: CDR1 ENHRY, CDR2 SYGVKD. The CDR3 is 11 residues long. The CDR3 region has the DNA TGTGCCATCAGTGACATCTACGAGCAGTACTTC. This codes for CAISDIYEQYF.

This rearrangement joins TRBV6-4 to TRBJ2-3; TRBD2 matches 9 bases. Germline V CDR1 and CDR2: MRHNA, SNTAGT. V lost 6 bases and J lost 5; bases outside the gene matches: 12. CDR3 length: 16 amino acids. This CDR3 is CASSISSGIPQDTQYF. The DNA of the CDR3 is TGTGCCAGCAGCATATCTAGCGGGATACCCCAAGATACGCAGTATTTT.

The CDR3 sequence is CASSPPEGLGNQPQHF. CDR3 bases: TGTGCCAGCTCACCACCGGAGGGCCTGGGCAATCAGCCCCAGCATTTT. The genes are TRBV18 and TRBJ1-5; D remains ambiguous. The V gene's germline CDR1 is KGHSH and CDR2 LQKENI. Trimming took off 0 bases at V and 2 bases at J, with 11 bases between the two ends. CDR3 length: 16 amino acids.

A single count supports this clone. This chain connects TRBV19 to TRBJ1-2, with D perhaps matching TRBD1 (5 bases). The CDR3 contains 14 residues. Trimming took 3 bases from V and 5 from J, leaving 13 bases between them. CDR1 LNHDA and CDR2 SQIVND come from the germline V gene (reference sequence). This CDR3 is CASSIVFRTYGYTF. CDR3 DNA: TGTGCCAGTAGTATTGTGTTTCGGACATATGGCTACACCTTC.